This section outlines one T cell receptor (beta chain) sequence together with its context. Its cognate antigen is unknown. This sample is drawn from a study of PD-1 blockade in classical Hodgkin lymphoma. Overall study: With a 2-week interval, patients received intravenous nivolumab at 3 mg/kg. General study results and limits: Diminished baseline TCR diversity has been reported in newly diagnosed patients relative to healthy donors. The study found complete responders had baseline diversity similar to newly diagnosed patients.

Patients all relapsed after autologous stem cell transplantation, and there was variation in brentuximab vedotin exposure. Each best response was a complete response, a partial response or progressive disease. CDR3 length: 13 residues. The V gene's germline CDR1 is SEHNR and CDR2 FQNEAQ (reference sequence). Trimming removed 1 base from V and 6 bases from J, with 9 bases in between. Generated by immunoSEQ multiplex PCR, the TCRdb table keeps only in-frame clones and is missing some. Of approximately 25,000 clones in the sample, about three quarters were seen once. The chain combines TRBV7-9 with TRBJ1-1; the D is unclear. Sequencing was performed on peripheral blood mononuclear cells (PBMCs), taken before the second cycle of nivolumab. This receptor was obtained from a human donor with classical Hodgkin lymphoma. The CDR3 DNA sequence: TGTGCCAGCAGCTTAGTAGAGGCGGCTGAAGCTTTCTTT. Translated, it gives CASSLVEAAEAFF.